The 24 T cell receptor beta chains given below trace back to one sample, sequenced in a study of T cells in Graves' hyperthyroidism and ophthalmopathy. Authors of the study amplified TCR beta CDR3 regions from RNA transcripts. First-round RT-PCR targeting the TCR CDR3 was performed with the HTBI primer set. MiXCR, applied by TCRdb to the multiplex PCR reads, yields one record per CDR3 protein. The table shows 300,000 to 400,000 distinct CDR3 sequences, with roughly 14% occurring only once. Sequenced material: blood. These receptors were obtained from a woman aged 60-75 years with Graves' hyperthyroidism.

With regard to this clonotype: Mismatch with germline at one junction end may stem from a read error. The J gene is TRBJ2-3, the V gene TRBV30; no clear D gene. CDR3 length: 12 amino acids. Germline CDR1 is GTSNPN and CDR2 is SVGIG (reference sequence). DNA of the CDR3: TGTGTCTGGAGTGTTGTTTCCGATACGCAGTATTTT. Its protein product is CVWSVVSDTQYF.

This clonotype was seen more than once but under ten times. This chain connects TRBV28 to TRBJ1-3, with no clear D. In germline, CDR1 is MDHEN, CDR2 SYDVKM. The CDR3 has 12 amino acids. Trimming removed 9 bases at V and 2 bases at J, with 8 bases between. The CDR3, as DNA: TGTGCCAGTCAAAACCCTGGAAACACCATATATTTT. It yields the protein CASQNPGNTIYF.

This clonotype was recorded many times. The V call is TRBV11-2, the J call TRBJ2-3, with D perhaps TRBD2 (5 bases). Between the trimmed V and J ends, which lost 4 bases and 4 bases, there was a span of 15 bases. There are 15 residues in the CDR3. Germline CDR1 and CDR2: SGHAT and FQNNGV. CDR3 protein: CASSSRGTGADTQYF. The DNA of the CDR3 is TGTGCCAGCAGCTCCCGGGGTACGGGTGCAGATACGCAGTATTTT.

In its sample, this clonotype was seen many times. The rearrangement uses TRBV28 and TRBJ2-5, with TRBD1 identical over 10 bases. This CDR3 comprises 15 residues. Looked up from germline, CDR1 is MDHEN and CDR2 is SYDVKM. V shed 6 bases and J 2 bases; nucleotides not matched to a gene: 6. The CDR3 loop is CASRSGQGVQETQYF. The CDR3 nucleotides read TGTGCCAGCAGGTCCGGACAGGGGGTGCAAGAGACCCAGTACTTC. Full variable domain (rest looked up from reference TRBV28 and TRBJ2-5): DVKVTQSSRYLVKRTGEKVFLECVQDMDHENMFWYRQDPGLGLRLIYFSYDVKMKEKGDIPEGYSVSREKKERFSLILESASTNQTSMYLCASRSGQGVQETQYFGPGTRLLVL.

This clonotype showed up just a few times. The V gene is TRBV19, the J gene TRBJ2-7, with D possibly being TRBD2 (6 bases). From germline, CDR1 is LNHDA and CDR2 SQIVND (reference sequence). The CDR3 runs 14 residues. Trimming left V 5 bases short and J 3 bases short, with 14 bases between. The CDR3 is CASSSGSRDYEQYF. Here the CDR3 DNA reads TGTGCCAGTAGTTCCGGGAGCCGGGACTACGAGCAGTACTTC.

Many counts were recorded for this clonotype. The chain employs TRBV28 and TRBJ2-3; 7 positions agree with TRBD2. The CDR3 consists of 15 residues. CDR1 and CDR2 (germline): MDHEN, SYDVKM. V trimming: 8 bases; J trimming: 0 bases; junction bases outside the gene matches: 8. CDR3 nucleotides: TGTGCCAGCGCGGGAGCGACCATTAGCACAGATACGCAGTATTTT. Translating it yields CASAGATISTDTQYF.

This clonotype was detected ten times or more. This chain uses TRBV24-1 with TRBJ2-1; D might be TRBD2 (6 bases). Germline assignment: CDR1 KGHDR and CDR2 SFDVKD. The CDR3 contains 14 residues. Trimming cost V 5 bases and J 9 bases, with 16 bases left between them. The CDR3, as DNA: TGTGCCACCAGTGCAAATAGCGGTTGGGGTGAGCAGTTCTTC. It codes for CATSANSGWGEQFF.

This clonotype was seen ten or more times. This chain uses TRBV11-2 with TRBJ2-5; 10 bases are a match to TRBD2. Trimming took 8 bases from V and 4 from J; bases not matched to a gene: 10. The CDR3 has 15 amino acids. Germline CDR1 and CDR2: SGHAT and FQNNGV. CDR3 in amino acids: CASSPPASGRETQYF. In DNA, the CDR3 is TGTGCCAGCTCCCCCCCGGCTAGCGGGAGAGAGACCCAGTACTTC. Filled out from reference TRBV11-2 and TRBJ2-5, the complete variable domain reads EAGVAQSPRYKIIEKRQSVAFWCNPISGHATLYWYQQILGQGPKLLIQFQNNGVVDDSQLPKDRFSAERLKGVDSTLKIQPAKLEDSAVYLCASSPPASGRETQYFGPGTRLLVL.

The table lists this clonotype with many counts. J is TRBJ2-7 and V is TRBV30; 7 positions agree with TRBD1. The germline CDR1 and CDR2 sequences are GTSNPN and SVGIG (reference sequence). V trimming: 7 bases; J trimming: 3 bases; junction bases outside the gene matches: 3. The CDR3 totals 11 residues. The CDR3 loop reads CALGQSYEQYF. CDR3 nucleotide sequence: TGTGCCTTGGGACAGAGCTACGAGCAGTACTTC. Full variable domain (outside the CDR3, taken from reference TRBV30 and TRBJ2-7): SQTIHQWPATLVQPVGSPLSLECTVEGTSNPNLYWYRQAAGRGLQLLFYSVGIGQISSEVPQNLSASRPQDRQFILSSKKLLLSDSGFYLCALGQSYEQYFGPGTRLTVT.

This rearrangement joins TRBV4-1 to TRBJ2-7; 13 nucleotides match TRBD2. Germline CDR1 reads MGHRA; CDR2 reads YSYEKL. The CDR3 consists of 17 residues. Trimming at V came to 1 base and at J to 5 bases, leaving 8 bases not matched to a gene. The CDR3 DNA is TGCGCCAGCAGCCAAGGAAGGACTAGCGGGAGATCCAACGAGCAGTACTTC. This sequence encodes CASSQGRTSGRSNEQYF.

The J gene is TRBJ1-1, the V gene TRBV28, with D possibly TRBD1 on 6 matching bases. The V end was cut by 4 bases, the J end by 6 bases, with 12 bases between. CDR3 size: 13 residues. Germline V gives CDR1 MDHEN, CDR2 SYDVKM. The CDR3 is CASSYPDSPEAFF. The CDR3 DNA reads TGTGCCAGCAGTTACCCGGACAGCCCTGAAGCTTTCTTT.

This clonotype came up many times. The chain couples TRBV6-1 to TRBJ2-1, with D maybe TRBD2 (6 bases). Trimming stripped 5 bases from V and 0 bases from J, with 14 bases between. This CDR3 is 16 amino acids long. CDR1 and CDR2 (germline): MNHNS, SASEGT. Here the CDR3 reads CASSYMREASYNEQFF. The CDR3 DNA reads TGTGCCAGCAGTTATATGAGGGAGGCCTCCTACAATGAGCAGTTCTTC.

This clonotype was found many times. The CDR3 sequence is CASRPSTGAYEQYF. The CDR3, as DNA: TGTGCCAGCAGACCAAGCACAGGGGCCTACGAGCAGTACTTC. This sequence joins TRBV2 and TRBJ2-7; 7 nucleotides match TRBD1. The CDR3 is made up of 14 amino acids. The ends lost 6 bases at V and 2 bases at J; junction bases unmatched: 7. The germline V gene has CDR1 SNHLY and CDR2 FYNNEI.

This clonotype was seen at least ten times. This chain uses TRBV7-2 with TRBJ2-1; a possible D gene is TRBD2 (6 bases). V was shortened by 7 bases and J by 3 bases, with 16 bases between the two germline ends. Germline V gene data show CDR1 as SGHTA and CDR2 as FQGNSA. CDR3 length: 15 amino acids. This chain's CDR3 is CASTSEPSDYNEQFF. The DNA for the CDR3 is TGTGCCAGCACCTCGGAGCCTAGCGACTACAATGAGCAGTTCTTC.

The chain is built from TRBV29-1 and TRBJ2-7; D is undetermined. This CDR3 spans 12 amino acids. Germline lookup yields CDR1 SQVTM and CDR2 ANQGSEA. V lost 0 bases to trimming and J lost 9 bases, with 12 bases between them. CDR3 DNA: TGCAGCGTTGAAGATTCAGGAAGGCGGCAGTACTTC. Protein sequence: CSVEDSGRRQYF.

This clonotype has just one count. The J gene is TRBJ2-1, the V gene TRBV27; 10 nucleotides agree with TRBD1. After removal of 7 bases from V and 6 bases from J, the junction contained 12 bases not matched to a gene. CDR1 is MNHEY and CDR2 is SMNVEV in the germline V gene (reference sequence). The CDR3 runs to 16 residues. Written as DNA, the CDR3 is TGTGCCAGCACCCGGATTACCGGGACAGGGGTCAATGAGCAGTTCTTC. Translated, it gives CASTRITGTGVNEQFF.

About this clonotype itself: A much larger clone differs by one base, so this may be a read error. The chain uses TRBV19 and TRBJ2-1; no firm D call. Germline loops: CDR1 LNHDA, CDR2 SQIVND (reference sequence). This CDR3 is built from 14 residues. V was trimmed by 3 bases and J by 6 bases, leaving 12 bases between them. The CDR3 DNA reads TGTGCCAGTAGTATGGGTCTTTGGGTCAATGAGCAGTTCTTC. This gives the protein CASSMGLWVNEQFF.

This clonotype has a count of ten or more. The chain employs TRBV5-1 and TRBJ1-2, with D perhaps TRBD1 (5 bases). Trimming removed 3 bases at V and 6 bases at J, with 9 bases between. Germline values: CDR1 SGHRS, CDR2 YFSETQ. This CDR3 comprises 12 residues. The CDR3 bases are TGCGCCAGCAGCTCGCAGGGAGATGGCTACACCTTC. Residues: CASSSQGDGYTF.

This clonotype came up many times. The V call is TRBV2, the J call TRBJ2-1, with 10 bases aligning to TRBD2. This CDR3 contains 15 residues. Germline CDR1 is SNHLY and CDR2 is FYNNEI. The V gene end was trimmed by 6 bases and the J gene end by 12 bases; junction bases not matched to a gene: 14. The DNA for the CDR3 is TGTGCCAGCAGGCAGACTAGCGGGTCCAAGTCCTGGCAGTTCTTC. It yields the protein CASRQTSGSKSWQFF.

The chain uses TRBV3-1 and TRBJ2-1; a weak D match, TRBD1 (6 bases). Trimming shortened V by 0 bases and J by 16 bases, and 13 bases separated the two germline ends. CDR1 LGHDT and CDR2 YNNKEL come from the germline V gene (reference sequence). This CDR3 region has 12 residues. For the CDR3, the DNA is TGTGCCAGCAGCCAAGAGCGGACAGAAGTTTTCTTC. Encoded protein: CASSQERTEVFF.

The sample holds many counts of this clonotype. J is TRBJ2-1 and V is TRBV3-1, with TRBD1 as a possible D gene (6 bases). This CDR3 has 16 amino acids. The V end was cut by 0 bases, the J end by 5 bases, with 14 bases between. CDR1 LGHDT and CDR2 YNNKEL come from the germline V gene (reference sequence). The CDR3 nucleotides are TGTGCCAGCAGCCAAGATGCAGGGGCGTATAACAATGAGCAGTTCTTC. This translates into CASSQDAGAYNNEQFF.

Here the CDR3 DNA reads TGCGCCAGCAGCCAAGGCAACGCTGCCGAGCAGTACTTC. Encoded protein: CASSQGNAAEQYF. The chain recombines TRBV5-1 with TRBJ2-7, with D unclear. The CDR3 contains 13 residues. With 4 bases removed from V and 6 bases from J, the gap between germline ends came to 14 bases. Germline V lookup: CDR1 SGHRS, CDR2 YFSETQ.

In its sample, this clonotype was seen many times. The chain is built from TRBV12-3 or TRBV12-4 and TRBJ1-2; D is perhaps TRBD1 (5 bases). CDR3 size: 11 residues. Trimming took 2 bases from V and 10 from J, leaving 8 bases between them. In DNA form, the CDR3 reads TGTGCCAGCAGTTTAACAGGCTACTACACCTTC. It yields the protein CASSLTGYYTF.

This clonotype occurred a few times. The rearrangement uses TRBV7-3 and TRBJ2-5; the match to TRBD2 covers 9 bases. Trimming took 5 bases from V and 4 from J; bases not matched to a gene: 11. The CDR3 totals 16 residues. Germline V CDR1 and CDR2: SGHTA, FQGTGA. CDR3: CASSPSRASGAETQYF. The CDR3 nucleotides are TGTGCCAGCAGCCCGTCGAGGGCTAGCGGGGCAGAGACCCAGTACTTC.